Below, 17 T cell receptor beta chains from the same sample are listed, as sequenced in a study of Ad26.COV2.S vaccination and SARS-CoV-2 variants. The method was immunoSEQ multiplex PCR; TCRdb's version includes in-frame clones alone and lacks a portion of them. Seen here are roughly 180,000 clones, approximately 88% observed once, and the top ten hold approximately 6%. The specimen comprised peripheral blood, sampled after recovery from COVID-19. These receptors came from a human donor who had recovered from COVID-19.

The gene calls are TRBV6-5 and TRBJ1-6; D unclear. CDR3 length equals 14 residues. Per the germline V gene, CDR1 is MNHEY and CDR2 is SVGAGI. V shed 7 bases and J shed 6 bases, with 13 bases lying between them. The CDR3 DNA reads TGTGCCAGCAAATCCCCGGGCCCTAATTCACCCCTCCACTTT. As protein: CASKSPGPNSPLHF.

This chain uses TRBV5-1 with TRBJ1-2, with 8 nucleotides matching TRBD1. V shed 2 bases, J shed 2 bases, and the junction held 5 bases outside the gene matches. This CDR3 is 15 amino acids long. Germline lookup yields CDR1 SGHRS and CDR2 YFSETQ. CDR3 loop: CASSLGTGENYGYTF. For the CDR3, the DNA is TGCGCCAGCAGCTTAGGGACAGGCGAGAACTATGGCTACACCTTC.

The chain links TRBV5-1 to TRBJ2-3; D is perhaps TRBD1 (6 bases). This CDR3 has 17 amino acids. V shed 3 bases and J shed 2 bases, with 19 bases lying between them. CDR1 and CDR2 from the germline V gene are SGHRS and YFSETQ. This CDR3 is CASSWGRGDDNTDTQYF. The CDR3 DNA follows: TGCGCCAGCAGCTGGGGCAGGGGCGACGACAACACAGATACGCAGTATTTT.

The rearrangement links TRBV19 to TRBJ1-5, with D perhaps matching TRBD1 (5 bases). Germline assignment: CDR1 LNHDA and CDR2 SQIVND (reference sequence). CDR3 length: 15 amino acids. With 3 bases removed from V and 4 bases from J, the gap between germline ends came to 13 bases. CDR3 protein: CASSIPRVRNQPQHF. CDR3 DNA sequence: TGTGCCAGTAGTATTCCCAGGGTAAGAAATCAGCCCCAGCATTTT. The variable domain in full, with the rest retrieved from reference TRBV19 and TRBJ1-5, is DGGITQSPKYLFRKEGQNVTLSCEQNLNHDAMYWYRQDPGQGLRLIYYSQIVNDFQKGDIAEGYSVSREKKESFPLTVTSAQKNPTAFYLCASSIPRVRNQPQHFGDGTRLSIL.

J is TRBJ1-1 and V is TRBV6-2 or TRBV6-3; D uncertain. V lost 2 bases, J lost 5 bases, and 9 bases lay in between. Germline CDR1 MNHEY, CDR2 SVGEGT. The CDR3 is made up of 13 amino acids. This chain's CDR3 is CASSYPTFTEAFF. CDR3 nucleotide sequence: TGTGCCAGCAGTTACCCCACATTTACTGAAGCTTTCTTT.

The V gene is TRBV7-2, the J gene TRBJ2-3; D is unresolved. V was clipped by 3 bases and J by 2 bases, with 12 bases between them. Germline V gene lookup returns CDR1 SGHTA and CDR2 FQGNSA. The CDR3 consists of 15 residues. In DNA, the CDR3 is TGTGCCAGCAGCTTCGGACGTTCCCACACAGATACGCAGTATTTT. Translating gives CASSFGRSHTDTQYF.

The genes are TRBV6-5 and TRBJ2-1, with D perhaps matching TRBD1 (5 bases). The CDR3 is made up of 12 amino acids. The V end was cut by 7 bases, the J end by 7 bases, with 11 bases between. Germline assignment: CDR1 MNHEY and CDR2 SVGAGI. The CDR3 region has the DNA TGTGCCAGCAACCGGTACAGGAATGAGCAGTTCTTC. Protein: CASNRYRNEQFF.

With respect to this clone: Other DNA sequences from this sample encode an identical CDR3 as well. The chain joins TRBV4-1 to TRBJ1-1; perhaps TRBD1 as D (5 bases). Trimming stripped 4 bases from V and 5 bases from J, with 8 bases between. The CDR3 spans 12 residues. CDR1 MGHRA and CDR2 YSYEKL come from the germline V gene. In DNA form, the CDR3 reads TGCGCCAGCAGCCCAGGGAATACTGAAGCTTTCTTT. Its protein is CASSPGNTEAFF.

The CDR3 here is CASSEDRVPPYNSPLHF. The CDR3 DNA follows: TGTGCCAGCAGTGAGGACAGGGTCCCTCCCTATAATTCACCCCTCCACTTT. The V call is TRBV6-1, the J call TRBJ1-6; TRBD1 aligns across 8 bases. Trimming took 3 bases from V and 2 from J; bases not matched to a gene: 6. The CDR3 totals 17 residues. CDR1 and CDR2 (germline): MNHNS, SASEGT.

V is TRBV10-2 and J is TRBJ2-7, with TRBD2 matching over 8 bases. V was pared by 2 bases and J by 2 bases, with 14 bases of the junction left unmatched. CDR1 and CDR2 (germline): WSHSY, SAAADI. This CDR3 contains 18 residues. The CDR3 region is CASSEMRWPGGLTYEQYF. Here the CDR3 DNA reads TGCGCCAGCAGTGAGATGCGATGGCCGGGAGGGCTTACCTACGAGCAGTACTTC.

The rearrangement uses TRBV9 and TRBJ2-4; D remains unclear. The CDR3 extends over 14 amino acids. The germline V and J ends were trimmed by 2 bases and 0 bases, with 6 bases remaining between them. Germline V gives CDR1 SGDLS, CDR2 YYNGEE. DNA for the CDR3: TGTGCCAGCAGCGTGGCCTTAGCCAAAAACATTCAGTACTTC. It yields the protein CASSVALAKNIQYF.

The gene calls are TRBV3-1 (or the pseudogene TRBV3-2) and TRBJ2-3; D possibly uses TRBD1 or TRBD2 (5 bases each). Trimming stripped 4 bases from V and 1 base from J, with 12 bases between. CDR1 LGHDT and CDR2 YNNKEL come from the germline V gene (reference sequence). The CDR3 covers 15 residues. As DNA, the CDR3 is TGTGCCAGCAGCCCCTTTCTGGGGGGCACAGATACGCAGTATTTT. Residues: CASSPFLGGTDTQYF.

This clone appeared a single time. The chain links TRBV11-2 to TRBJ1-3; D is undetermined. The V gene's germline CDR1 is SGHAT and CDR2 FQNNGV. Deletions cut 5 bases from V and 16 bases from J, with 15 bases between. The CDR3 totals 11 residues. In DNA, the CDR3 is TGTGCCAGCAGCGAACCGGCTCACGTCTATTTT. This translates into CASSEPAHVYF.

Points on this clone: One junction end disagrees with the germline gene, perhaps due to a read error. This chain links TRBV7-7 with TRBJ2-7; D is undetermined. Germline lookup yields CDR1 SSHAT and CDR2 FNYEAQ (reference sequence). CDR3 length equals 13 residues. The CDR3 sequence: CASSLASNYEQYF. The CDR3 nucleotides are TGTGCTAGCAGCTTAGCCAGCAACTACGAGCAGTACTTC.

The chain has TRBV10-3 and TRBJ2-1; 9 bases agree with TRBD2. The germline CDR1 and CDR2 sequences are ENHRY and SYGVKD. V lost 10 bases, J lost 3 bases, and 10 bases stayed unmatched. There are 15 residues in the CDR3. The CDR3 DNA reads TGTGCCACCGCTAGCGGGGAGGGAGACTACAATGAGCAGTTCTTC. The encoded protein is CATASGEGDYNEQFF.

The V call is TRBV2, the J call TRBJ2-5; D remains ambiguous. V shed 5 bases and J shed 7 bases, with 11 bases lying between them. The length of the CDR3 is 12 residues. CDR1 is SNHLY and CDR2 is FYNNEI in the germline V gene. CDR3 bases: TGTGCCAGCAGTCCTGGATCGGCGACCCAGTACTTC. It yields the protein CASSPGSATQYF.

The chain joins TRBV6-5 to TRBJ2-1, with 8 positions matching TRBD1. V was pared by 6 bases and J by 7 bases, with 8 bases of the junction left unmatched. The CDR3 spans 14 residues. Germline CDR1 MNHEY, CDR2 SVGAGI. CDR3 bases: TGTGCCAGCAGAGGGACAGGCTCTTTGAATGAGCAGTTCTTC. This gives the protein CASRGTGSLNEQFF.